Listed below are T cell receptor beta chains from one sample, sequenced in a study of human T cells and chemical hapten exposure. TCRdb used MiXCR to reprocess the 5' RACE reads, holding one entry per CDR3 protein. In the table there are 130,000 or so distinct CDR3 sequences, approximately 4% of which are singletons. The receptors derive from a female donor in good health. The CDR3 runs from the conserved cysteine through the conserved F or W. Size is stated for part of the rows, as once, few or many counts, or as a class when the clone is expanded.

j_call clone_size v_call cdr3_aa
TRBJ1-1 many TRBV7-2 CASSPFMRGTEAFF
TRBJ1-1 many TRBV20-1 CSARDPGFLAFF
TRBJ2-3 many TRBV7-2 CASSVRGTTDTQYF
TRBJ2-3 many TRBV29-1 CSVAAGGLDTQYF
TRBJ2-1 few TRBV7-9 CASSPPPTYNEQFF
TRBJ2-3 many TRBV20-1 CSAIVAGLISRSAQYF
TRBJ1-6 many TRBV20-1 CSARGQGSLHNSPLHF
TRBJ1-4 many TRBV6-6 CASIRTTGKATNEKLFF
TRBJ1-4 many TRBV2 CASRIGGEKLFF
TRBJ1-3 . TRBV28 CASSLWAGGPGNTIYF
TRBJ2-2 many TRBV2 CATRWAHWNTGELFF
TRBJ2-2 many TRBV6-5 CASRTGGDTGELFF
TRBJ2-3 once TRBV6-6 CASSPDSPGATDTQYF
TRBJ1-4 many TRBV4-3 CASSQDVAVNEKLFF
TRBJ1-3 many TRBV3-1 CASSQVAFSGNTIYF
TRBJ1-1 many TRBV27 CASSRRDMNTEAFF
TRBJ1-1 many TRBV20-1 CSARKLGGSTEAFF
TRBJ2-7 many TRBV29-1 CSVETGRSYNSYEQYF
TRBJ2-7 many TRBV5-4 CASSLDQRGTYEQYF
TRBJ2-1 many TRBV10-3 CATLLAGVDNEQFF
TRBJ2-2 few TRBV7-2 CASTPRPGTGMTGELFF
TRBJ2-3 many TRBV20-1 CSARGLAGGGTDTQYF
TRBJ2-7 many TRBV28 CASSQIEPRDRSYF
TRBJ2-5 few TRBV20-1 CSARQGTKLQETQYF
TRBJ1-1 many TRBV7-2 CASTPALMTEAFF
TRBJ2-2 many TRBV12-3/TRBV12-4 CASSPFPNTGELFF
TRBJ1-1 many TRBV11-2 CASSFGLRQGVMNTEAFF
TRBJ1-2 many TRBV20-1 CSAGVRNYGYTF
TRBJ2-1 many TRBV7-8 CASSLAEGQGSYNEQFF